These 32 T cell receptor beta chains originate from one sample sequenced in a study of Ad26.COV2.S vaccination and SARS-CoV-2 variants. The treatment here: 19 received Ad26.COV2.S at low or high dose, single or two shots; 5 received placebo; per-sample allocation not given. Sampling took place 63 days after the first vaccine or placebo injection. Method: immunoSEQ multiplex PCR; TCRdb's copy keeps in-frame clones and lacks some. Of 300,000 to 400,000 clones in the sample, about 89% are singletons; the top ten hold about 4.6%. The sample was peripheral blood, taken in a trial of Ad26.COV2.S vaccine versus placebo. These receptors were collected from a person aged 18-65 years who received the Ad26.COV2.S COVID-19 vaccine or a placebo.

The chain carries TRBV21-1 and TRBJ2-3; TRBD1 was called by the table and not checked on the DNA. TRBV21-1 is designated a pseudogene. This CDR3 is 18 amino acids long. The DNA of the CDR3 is TGTGCCAGCAGCAAAGTGGAGGCCGGGACAGGGACCGCAGATACGCAGTATTTT. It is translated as CASSKVEAGTGTADTQYF.

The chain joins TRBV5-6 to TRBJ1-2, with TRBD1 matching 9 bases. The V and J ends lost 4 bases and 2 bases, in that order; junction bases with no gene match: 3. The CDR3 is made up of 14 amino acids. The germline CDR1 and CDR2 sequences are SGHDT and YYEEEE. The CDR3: CASSQGQGNYGYTF. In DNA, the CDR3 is TGTGCCAGCAGCCAGGGACAGGGCAACTATGGCTACACCTTC.

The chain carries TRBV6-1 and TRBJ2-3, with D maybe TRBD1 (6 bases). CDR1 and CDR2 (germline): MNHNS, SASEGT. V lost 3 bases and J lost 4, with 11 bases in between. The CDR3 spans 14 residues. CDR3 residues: CASSDGGSADTQYF. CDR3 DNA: TGTGCCAGCAGTGATGGGGGCAGCGCAGATACGCAGTATTTT.

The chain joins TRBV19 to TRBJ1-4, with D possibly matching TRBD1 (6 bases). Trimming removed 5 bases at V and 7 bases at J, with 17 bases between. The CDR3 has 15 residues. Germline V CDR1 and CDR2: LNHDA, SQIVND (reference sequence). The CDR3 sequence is CASSPNRAGSEKLFF. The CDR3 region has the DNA TGTGCCAGTAGTCCGAACAGGGCCGGGAGTGAAAAACTGTTTTTT.

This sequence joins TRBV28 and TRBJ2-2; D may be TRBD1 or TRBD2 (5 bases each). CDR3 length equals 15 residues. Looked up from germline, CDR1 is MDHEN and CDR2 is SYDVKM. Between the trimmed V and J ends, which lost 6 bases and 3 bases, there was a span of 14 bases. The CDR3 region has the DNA TGTGCCAGCAGGGCCGGGGACGGGGACACCGGGGAGCTGTTTTTT. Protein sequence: CASRAGDGDTGELFF.

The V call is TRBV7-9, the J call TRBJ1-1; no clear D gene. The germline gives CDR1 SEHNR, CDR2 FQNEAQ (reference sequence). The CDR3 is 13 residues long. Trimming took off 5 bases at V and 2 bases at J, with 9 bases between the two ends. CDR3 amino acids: CASSQTTNTEAFF. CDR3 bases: TGTGCCAGCAGCCAAACCACCAACACTGAAGCTTTCTTT.

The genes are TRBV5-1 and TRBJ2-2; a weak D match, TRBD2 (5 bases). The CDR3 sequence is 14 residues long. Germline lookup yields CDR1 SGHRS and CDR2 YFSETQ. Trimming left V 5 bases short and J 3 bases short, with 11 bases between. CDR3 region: CASRRTGYTGELFF. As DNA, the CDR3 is TGCGCCAGCAGGAGGACGGGGTACACCGGGGAGCTGTTTTTT.

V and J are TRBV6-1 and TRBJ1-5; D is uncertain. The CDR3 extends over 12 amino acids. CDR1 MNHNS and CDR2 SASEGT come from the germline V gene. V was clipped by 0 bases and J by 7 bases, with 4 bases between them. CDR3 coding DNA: TGTGCCAGCAGTGAAGCGGGCCAGCCCCAGCATTTT. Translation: CASSEAGQPQHF.

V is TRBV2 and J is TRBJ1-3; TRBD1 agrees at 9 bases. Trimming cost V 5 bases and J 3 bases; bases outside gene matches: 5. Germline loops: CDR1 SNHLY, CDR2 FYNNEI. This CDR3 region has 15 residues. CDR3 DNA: TGTGCCAGCAGTTCACAGGGGGCAATTGGAAACACCATATATTTT. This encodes CASSSQGAIGNTIYF.

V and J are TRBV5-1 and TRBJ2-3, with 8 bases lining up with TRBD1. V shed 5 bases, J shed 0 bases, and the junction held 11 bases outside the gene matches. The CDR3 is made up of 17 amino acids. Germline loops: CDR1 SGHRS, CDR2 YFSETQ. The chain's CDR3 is CASSPRGRGISTDTQYF. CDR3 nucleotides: TGCGCCAGCAGTCCCAGGGGGCGAGGTATAAGCACAGATACGCAGTATTTT.

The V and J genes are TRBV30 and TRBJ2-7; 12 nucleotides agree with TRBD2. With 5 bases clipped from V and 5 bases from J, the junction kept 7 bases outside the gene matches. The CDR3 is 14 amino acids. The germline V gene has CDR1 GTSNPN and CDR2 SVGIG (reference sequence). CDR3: CAWERLAGVNEQYF. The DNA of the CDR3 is TGTGCCTGGGAGAGACTAGCGGGAGTCAACGAGCAGTACTTC.

The CDR3 loop is CASSDRDRYSVVSPLHF. The CDR3 bases are TGTGCCAGCAGCGACCGGGACAGGTATTCCGTAGTTTCACCCCTCCACTTT. This chain links TRBV5-5 with TRBJ1-6; TRBD1 matches at 8 bases. The germline CDR1 and CDR2 sequences are SGHKS and YYEKEE (reference sequence). V lost 4 bases to trimming and J lost 9 bases; unmatched junction nucleotides: 15. The CDR3 spans 17 residues.

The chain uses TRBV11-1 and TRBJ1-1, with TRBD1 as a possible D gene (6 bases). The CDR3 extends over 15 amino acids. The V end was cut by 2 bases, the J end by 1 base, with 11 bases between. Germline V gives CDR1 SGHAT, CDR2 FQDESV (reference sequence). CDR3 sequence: CASSLSGRGNTEAFF. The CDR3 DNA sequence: TGTGCCAGCAGCTTATCTGGCAGGGGGAACACTGAAGCTTTCTTT.

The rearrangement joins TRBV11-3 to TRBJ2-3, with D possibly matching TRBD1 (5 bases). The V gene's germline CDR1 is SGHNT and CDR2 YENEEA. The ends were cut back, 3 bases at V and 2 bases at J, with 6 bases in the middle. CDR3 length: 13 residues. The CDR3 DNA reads TGTGCCAGCAGCTTGGACAACACAGATACGCAGTATTTT. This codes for CASSLDNTDTQYF.

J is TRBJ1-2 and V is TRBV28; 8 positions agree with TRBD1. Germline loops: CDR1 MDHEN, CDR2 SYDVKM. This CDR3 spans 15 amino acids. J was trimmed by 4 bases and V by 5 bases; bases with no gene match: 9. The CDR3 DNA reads TGTGCCAGCAGTCCCGCGACAGGGGCCATCTATGGCTACACCTTC. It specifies CASSPATGAIYGYTF.

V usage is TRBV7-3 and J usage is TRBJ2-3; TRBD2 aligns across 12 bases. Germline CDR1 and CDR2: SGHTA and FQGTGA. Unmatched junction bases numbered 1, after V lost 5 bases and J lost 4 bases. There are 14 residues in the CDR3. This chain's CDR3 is CASSLAGGADTQYF. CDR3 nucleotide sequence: TGTGCCAGCAGCCTAGCGGGAGGGGCAGATACGCAGTATTTT.

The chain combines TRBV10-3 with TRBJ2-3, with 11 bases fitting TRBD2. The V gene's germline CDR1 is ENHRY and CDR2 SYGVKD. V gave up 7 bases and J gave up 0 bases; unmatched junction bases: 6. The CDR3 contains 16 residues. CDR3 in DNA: TGTGCCATCACCAAGACTAGCGGGGCTAGCACAGATACGCAGTATTTT. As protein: CAITKTSGASTDTQYF.

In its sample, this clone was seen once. The CDR3 loop reads CASSFIDTQYF. The CDR3 DNA reads TGTGCCAGCAGTTTCATAGATACGCAGTATTTT. V is TRBV12-3 or TRBV12-4 and J is TRBJ2-3; no firm D call. The CDR3 extends over 11 amino acids. V was pared by 3 bases and J by 5 bases, with 3 bases between.

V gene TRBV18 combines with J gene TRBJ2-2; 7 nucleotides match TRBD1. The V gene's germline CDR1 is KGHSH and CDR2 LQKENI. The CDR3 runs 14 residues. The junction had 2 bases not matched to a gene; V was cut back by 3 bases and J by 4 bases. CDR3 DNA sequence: TGTGCCAGCTCACCGGACAGGAGCACCGGGGAGCTGTTTTTT. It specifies CASSPDRSTGELFF.

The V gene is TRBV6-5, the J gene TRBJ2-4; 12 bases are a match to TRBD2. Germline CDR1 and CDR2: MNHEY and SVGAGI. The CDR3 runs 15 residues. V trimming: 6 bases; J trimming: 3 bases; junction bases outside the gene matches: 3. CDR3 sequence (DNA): TGTGCCAGCAGCGAGACTAGCGGGAGCAAAAACATTCAGTACTTC. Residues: CASSETSGSKNIQYF.

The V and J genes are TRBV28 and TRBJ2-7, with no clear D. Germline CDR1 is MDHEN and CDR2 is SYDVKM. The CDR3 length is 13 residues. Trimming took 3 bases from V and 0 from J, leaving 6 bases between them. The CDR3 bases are TGTGCCAGCAGTTTCCAGCCCTCCTACGAGCAGTACTTC. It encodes CASSFQPSYEQYF.

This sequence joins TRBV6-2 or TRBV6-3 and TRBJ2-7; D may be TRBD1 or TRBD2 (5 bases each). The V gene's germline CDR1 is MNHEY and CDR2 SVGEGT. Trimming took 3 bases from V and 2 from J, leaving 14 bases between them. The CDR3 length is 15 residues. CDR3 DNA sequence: TGTGCCAGCAGTTATAATAACGGGGACCCCTACGAGCAGTACTTC. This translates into CASSYNNGDPYEQYF.

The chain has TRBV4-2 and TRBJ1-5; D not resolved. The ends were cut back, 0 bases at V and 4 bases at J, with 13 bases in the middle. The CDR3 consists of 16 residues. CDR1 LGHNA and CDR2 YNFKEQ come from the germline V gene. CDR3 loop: CASSQELGRLNQPQHF. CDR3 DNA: TGTGCCAGCAGCCAAGAGCTAGGGCGGTTAAATCAGCCCCAGCATTTT.

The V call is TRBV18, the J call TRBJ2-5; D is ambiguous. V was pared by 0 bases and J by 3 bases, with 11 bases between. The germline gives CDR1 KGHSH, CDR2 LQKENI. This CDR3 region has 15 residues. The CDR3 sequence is CASSPPGRSKETQYF. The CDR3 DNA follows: TGTGCCAGCTCACCACCGGGCCGTTCCAAAGAGACCCAGTACTTC.

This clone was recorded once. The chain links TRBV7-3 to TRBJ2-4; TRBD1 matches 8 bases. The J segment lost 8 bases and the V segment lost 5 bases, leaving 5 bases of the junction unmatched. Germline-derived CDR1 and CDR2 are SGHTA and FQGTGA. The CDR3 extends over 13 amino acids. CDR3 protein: CASSLMTGDIQYF. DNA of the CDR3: TGTGCCAGCAGCCTCATGACAGGGGACATTCAGTACTTC.

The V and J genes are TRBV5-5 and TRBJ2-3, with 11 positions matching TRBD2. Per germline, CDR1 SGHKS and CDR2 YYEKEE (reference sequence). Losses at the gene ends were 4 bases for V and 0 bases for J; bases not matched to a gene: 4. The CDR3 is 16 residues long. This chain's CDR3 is CASSPTSGTSTDTQYF. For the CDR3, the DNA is TGTGCCAGCAGCCCGACTAGCGGGACTAGCACAGATACGCAGTATTTT.

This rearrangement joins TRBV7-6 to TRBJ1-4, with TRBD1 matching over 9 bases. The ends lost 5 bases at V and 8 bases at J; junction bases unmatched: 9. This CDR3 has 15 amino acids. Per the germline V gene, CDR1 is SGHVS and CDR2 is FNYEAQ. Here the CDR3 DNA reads TGTGCCAGCAGCCTTACAGGGGGCCCAAGGGAAAAACTGTTTTTT. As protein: CASSLTGGPREKLFF.

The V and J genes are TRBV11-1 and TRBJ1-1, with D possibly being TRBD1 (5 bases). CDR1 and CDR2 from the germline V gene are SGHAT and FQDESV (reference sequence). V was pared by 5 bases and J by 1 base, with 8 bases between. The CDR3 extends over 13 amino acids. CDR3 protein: CASSLDRNTEAFF. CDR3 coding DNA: TGTGCCAGCAGCCTCGACAGGAACACTGAAGCTTTCTTT. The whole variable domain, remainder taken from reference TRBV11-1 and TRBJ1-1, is EAEVAQSPRYKITEKSQAVAFWCDPISGHATLYWYRQILGQGPELLVQFQDESVVDDSQLPKDRFSAERLKGVDSTLKIQPAELGDSAMYLCASSLDRNTEAFFGQGTRLTVV.

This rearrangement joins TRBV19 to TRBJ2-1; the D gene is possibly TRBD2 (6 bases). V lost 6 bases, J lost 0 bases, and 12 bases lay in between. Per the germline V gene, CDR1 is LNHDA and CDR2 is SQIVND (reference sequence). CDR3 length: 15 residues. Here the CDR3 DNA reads TGTGCCAGTAGAGGTGGGGGGATCTCCTACAATGAGCAGTTCTTC. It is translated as CASRGGGISYNEQFF.

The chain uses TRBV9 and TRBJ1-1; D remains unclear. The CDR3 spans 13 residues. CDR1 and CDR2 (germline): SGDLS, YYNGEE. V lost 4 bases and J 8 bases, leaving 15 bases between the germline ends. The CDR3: CASSFDVSAEAFF. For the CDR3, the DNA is TGTGCCAGCAGCTTTGACGTAAGCGCCGAAGCTTTCTTT.

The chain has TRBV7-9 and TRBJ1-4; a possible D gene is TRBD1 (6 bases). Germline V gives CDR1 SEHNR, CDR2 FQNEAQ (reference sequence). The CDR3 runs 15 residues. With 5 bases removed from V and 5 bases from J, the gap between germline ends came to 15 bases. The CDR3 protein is CASSDETGGNEKLFF. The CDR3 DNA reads TGTGCCAGCAGCGACGAGACAGGAGGGAATGAAAAACTGTTTTTT.

DNA for the CDR3: TGCGCCAGCAGCCCCGCCCCCCGGGACAGCCTTGGGTACGTTGAAGCTTTCTTT. It is translated as CASSPAPRDSLGYVEAFF. This chain uses TRBV5-1 with TRBJ1-1; TRBD1 matches at 7 bases. Germline V CDR1 and CDR2: SGHRS, YFSETQ. Unmatched junction bases numbered 22, after V lost 4 bases and J lost 7 bases. This CDR3 has 18 amino acids.